The entry below gives a single T cell receptor (beta chain) sequence along with its context. This clone's antigen is unknown. No much larger clone exists at a distance of one base, and base qualities are not known. The sample comes from a study of technical replicates of blood from several donors (dated by TCRdb to the late 2010s). Libraries were built with the immunoSEQ multiplex PCR assay. The clones in this table, taken by TCRdb from immuneACCESS, are in-frame only. Not every clone is retained; where verified, under half of the shortfall comes from an unresolved V gene, and the cause of the rest is unknown. The sample has around 84,000 clones on record, around 90% of them singletons. In total, the top ten clones hold 0.25% of the sample. The TCR sequence derives from a human donor in good health. The material sequenced was T cells isolated from PBMCs.

The bases read TGCGCCAGCAGCCAAGGACAGGCCATCTCTGGAAACACCATATATTTT. The resulting protein is CASSQGQAISGNTIYF. Rearrangement joined TRBV4-1 to TRBJ1-3; a weak D assignment points to TRBD1 (6 bases agree). Cut back by 1 base and 0 bases, the V and J ends lie 10 bases apart. The germline V gene provides CDR1 MGHRA and CDR2 YSYEKL. Including cysteine and phenylalanine, the CDR3 has 16 amino acids. The CDR3 DNA has 48 bases and is translated from base 1.